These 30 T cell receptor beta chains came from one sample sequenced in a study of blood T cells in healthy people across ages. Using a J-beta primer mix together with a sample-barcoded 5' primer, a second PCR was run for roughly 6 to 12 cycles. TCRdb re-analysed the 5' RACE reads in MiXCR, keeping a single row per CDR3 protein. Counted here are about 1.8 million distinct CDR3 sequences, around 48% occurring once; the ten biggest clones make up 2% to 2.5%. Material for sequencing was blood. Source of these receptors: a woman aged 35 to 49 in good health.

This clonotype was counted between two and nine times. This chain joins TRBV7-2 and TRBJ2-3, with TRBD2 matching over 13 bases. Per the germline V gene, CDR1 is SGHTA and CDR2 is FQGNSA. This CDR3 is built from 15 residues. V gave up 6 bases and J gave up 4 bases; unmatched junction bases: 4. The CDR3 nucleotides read TGTGCCAGCAGACCAACTAGCGGGGGGGCAGATACGCAGTATTTT. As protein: CASRPTSGGADTQYF.

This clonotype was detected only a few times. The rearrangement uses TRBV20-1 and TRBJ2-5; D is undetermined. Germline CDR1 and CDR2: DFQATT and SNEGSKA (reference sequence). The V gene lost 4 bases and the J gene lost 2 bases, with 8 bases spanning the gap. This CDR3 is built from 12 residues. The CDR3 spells CSATAKQETQYF. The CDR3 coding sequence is TGCAGTGCTACAGCCAAGCAAGAGACCCAGTACTTC.

This chain's CDR3 is CASSRPGLAAFSTDTQYF. In DNA form, the CDR3 reads TGTGCCAGCAGCAGACCGGGACTAGCGGCGTTCAGCACAGATACGCAGTATTTT. The chain employs TRBV6-2 or TRBV6-3 and TRBJ2-3; 11 nucleotides match TRBD2. The J segment lost 0 bases and the V segment lost 6 bases, leaving 11 bases of the junction unmatched. Germline V gene sequence: CDR1 MNHEY, CDR2 SVGEGT. The CDR3 totals 18 residues.

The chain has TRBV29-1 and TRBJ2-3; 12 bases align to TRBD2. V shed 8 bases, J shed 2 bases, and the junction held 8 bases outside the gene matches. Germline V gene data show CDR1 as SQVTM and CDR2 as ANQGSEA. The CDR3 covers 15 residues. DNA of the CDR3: TGCAGCCTCACCGGACTAGCGGGGCCCACAGATACGCAGTATTTT. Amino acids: CSLTGLAGPTDTQYF.

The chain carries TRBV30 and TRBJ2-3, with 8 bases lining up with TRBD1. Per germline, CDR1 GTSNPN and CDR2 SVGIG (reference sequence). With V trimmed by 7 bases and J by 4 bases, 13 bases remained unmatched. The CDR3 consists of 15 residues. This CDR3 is CAYAQDREASDTQYF. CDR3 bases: TGTGCCTATGCACAGGACAGGGAAGCGTCAGATACGCAGTATTTT.

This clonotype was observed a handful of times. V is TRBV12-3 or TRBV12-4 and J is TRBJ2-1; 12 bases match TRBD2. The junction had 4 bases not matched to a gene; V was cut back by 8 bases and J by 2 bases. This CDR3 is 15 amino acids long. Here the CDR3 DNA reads TGTGCCAGCGGATGGACTAGCGGGGCCTACAATGAGCAGTTCTTC. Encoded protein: CASGWTSGAYNEQFF.

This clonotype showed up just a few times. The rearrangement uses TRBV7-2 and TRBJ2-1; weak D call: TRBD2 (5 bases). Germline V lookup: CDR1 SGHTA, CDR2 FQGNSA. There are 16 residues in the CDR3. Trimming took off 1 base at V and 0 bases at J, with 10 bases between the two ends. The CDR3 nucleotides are TGTGCCAGCAGCTTAGTGGTAGGGAGCTCCTACAATGAGCAGTTCTTC. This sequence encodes CASSLVVGSSYNEQFF.

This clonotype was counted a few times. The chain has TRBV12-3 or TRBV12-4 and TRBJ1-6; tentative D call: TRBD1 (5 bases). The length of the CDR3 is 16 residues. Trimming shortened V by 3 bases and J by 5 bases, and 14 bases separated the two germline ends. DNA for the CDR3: TGTGCCAGCAGTTTTGGAGACCGGGGCAATAATTCACCCCTCCACTTT. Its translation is CASSFGDRGNNSPLHF.

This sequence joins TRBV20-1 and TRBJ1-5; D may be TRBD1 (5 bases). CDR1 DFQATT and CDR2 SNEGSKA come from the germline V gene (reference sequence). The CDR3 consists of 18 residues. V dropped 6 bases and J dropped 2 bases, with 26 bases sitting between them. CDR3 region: CSATGRGTVPEGNQPQHF. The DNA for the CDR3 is TGCAGTGCCACTGGTCGGGGGACGGTACCGGAGGGCAATCAGCCCCAGCATTTT.

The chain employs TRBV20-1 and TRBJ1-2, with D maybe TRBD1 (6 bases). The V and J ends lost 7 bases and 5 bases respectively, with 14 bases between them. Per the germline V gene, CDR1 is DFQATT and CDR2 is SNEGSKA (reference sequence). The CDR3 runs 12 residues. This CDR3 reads CSGTPQGYGYTF. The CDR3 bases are TGCAGTGGTACACCTCAGGGGTATGGCTACACCTTC.

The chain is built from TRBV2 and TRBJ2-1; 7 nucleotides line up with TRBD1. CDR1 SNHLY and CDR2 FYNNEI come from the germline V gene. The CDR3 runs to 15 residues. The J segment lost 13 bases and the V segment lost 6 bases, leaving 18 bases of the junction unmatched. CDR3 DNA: TGTGCCAGCAGCGAGGAGAGGGGGCGGAAGAAGACCCAGTTCTTC. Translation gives CASSEERGRKKTQFF.

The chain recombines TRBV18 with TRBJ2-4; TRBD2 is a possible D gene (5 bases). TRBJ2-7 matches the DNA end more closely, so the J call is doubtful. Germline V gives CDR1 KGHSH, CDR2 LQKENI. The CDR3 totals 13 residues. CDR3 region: CASSPGLEDEQYF. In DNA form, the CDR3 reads TGTGCCAGCTCCCCTGGGTTGGAGGACGAGCAGTACTTC.

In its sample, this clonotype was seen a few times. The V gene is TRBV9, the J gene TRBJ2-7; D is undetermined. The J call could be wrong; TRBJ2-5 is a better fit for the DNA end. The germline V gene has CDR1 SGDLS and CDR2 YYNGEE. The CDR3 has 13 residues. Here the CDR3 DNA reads TGTGCCACCATCCTCCCGGACGGGGAGACCCAGTACTTC. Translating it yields CATILPDGETQYF.

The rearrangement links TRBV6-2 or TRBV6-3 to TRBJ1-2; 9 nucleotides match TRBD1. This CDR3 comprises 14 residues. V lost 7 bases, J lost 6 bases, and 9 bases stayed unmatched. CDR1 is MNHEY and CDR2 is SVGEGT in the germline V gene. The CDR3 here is CASKRTGTGNGYTF. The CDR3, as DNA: TGTGCCAGCAAGAGAACCGGGACAGGGAATGGCTACACCTTC.

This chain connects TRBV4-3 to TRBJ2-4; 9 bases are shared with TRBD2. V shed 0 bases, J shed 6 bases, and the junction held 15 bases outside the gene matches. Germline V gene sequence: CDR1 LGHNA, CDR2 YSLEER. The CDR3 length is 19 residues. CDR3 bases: TGCGCCAGCAGCCAAGAGCTTGCGTCTAGCGGGGAGAGCTTAAACATTCAGTACTTC. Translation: CASSQELASSGESLNIQYF.

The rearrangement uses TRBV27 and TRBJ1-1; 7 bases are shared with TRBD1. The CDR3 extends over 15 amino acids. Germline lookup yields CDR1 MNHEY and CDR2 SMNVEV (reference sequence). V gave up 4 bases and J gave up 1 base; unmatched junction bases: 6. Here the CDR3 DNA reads TGTGCCAGCAGTTCGGGGGGGACAGCGAACACTGAAGCTTTCTTT. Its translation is CASSSGGTANTEAFF.

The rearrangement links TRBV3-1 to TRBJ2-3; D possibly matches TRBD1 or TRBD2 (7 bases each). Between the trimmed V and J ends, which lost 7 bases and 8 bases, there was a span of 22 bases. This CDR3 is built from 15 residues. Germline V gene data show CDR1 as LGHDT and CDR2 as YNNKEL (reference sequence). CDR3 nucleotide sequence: TGTGCCAGCACCCAGGGGGTCGGGGGGCTTGGTACGCAGTATTTT. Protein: CASTQGVGGLGTQYF.

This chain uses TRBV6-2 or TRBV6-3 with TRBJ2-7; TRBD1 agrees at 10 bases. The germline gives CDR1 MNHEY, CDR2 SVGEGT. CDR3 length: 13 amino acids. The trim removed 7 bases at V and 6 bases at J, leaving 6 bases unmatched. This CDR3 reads CASKGTGVTEQYF. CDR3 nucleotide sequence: TGTGCCAGCAAAGGGACAGGGGTAACCGAGCAGTACTTC.

The CDR3 DNA follows: TGTGCCACCAGCAGTCTCGACATGGTGTTGACTTTC. Encoded protein: CATSSLDMVLTF. The rearrangement joins TRBV15 to TRBJ2-6; D unresolved. Germline values: CDR1 LNHNV, CDR2 YYDKDF (reference sequence). The CDR3 runs 12 residues. Trimming cost V 3 bases and J 17 bases, with 14 bases left between them.

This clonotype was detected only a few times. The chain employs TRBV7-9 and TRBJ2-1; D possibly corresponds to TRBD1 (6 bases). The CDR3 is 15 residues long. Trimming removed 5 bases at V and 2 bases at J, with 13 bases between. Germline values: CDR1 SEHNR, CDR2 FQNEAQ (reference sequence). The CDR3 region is CASSIKTGTYNEQFF. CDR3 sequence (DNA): TGTGCCAGCAGCATAAAAACAGGGACCTACAATGAGCAGTTCTTC.

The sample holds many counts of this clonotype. CDR3 in amino acids: CASSLSNSGANVLTF. The CDR3 nucleotides read TGTGCCAGCAGCTTAAGCAACTCTGGGGCCAACGTCCTGACTTTC. The V and J genes are TRBV7-2 and TRBJ2-6; unclear D gene. There are 15 residues in the CDR3. V was cut by 2 bases and J by 0 bases, with 5 bases left in between. CDR1 and CDR2 (germline): SGHTA, FQGNSA.

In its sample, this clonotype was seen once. This CDR3 reads CASSELDNKLFF. In nucleotides, the CDR3 is TGTGCCAGCAGTGAATTGGACAACAAACTGTTTTTT. The chain recombines TRBV25-1 with TRBJ1-4; D may be TRBD1 (5 bases). The CDR3 runs to 12 residues. Germline CDR1 reads MGHDK; CDR2 reads SYGVNS. V lost 1 base and J 11 bases, leaving 8 bases between the germline ends.

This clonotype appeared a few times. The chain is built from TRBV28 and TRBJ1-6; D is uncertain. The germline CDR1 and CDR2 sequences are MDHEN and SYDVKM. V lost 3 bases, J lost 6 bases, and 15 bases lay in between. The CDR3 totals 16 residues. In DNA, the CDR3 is TGTGCCAGCAGTTTGGGAAAAGTCGGCGGTAATTCACCCCTCCACTTT. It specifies CASSLGKVGGNSPLHF.

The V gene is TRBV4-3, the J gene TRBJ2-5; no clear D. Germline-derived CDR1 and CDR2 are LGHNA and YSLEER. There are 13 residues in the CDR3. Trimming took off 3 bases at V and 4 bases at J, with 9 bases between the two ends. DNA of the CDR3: TGCGCCAGCAGCCAGGATCAGGTAGAGACCCAGTACTTC. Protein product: CASSQDQVETQYF.

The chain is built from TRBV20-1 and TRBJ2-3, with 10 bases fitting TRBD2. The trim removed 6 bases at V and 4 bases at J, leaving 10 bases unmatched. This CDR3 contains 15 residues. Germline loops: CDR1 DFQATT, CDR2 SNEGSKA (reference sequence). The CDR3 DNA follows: TGCAGTGCGACCGAGCGGGGGGGCGGTGCAGATACGCAGTATTTT. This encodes CSATERGGGADTQYF.

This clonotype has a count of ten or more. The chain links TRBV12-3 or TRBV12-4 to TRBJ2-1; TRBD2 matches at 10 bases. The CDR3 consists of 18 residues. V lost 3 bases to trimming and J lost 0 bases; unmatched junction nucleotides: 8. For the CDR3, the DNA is TGTGCCAGCAGTTTCCTGACTAGCGGGCTAAGCTCCTACAATGAGCAGTTCTTC. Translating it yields CASSFLTSGLSSYNEQFF.

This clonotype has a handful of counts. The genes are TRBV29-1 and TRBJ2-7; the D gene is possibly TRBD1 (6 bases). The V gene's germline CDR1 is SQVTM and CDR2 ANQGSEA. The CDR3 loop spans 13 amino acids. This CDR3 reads CSASDSEAYEQYF. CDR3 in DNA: TGCAGTGCCTCGGACAGCGAGGCCTACGAGCAGTACTTC.

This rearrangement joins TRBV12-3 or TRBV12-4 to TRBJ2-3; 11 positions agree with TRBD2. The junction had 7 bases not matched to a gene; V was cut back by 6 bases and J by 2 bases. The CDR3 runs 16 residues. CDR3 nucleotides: TGTGCCAGCAGCCCCCTAGCGGGGGGAAACACAGATACGCAGTATTTT. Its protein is CASSPLAGGNTDTQYF.

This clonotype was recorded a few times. CDR3 sequence: CASSQRTSGGTDTQYF. In nucleotides, the CDR3 is TGTGCCAGCAGCCAAAGGACTAGCGGGGGCACAGATACGCAGTATTTT. V and J are TRBV7-6 and TRBJ2-3; 12 bases agree with TRBD2. Germline CDR1 SGHVS, CDR2 FNYEAQ. Trimming removed 5 bases from V and 1 base from J; junction bases left unmatched: 4. This CDR3 has 16 residues. The complete variable domain, with remaining parts taken from reference TRBV7-6 and TRBJ2-3, reads GAGVSQSPRYKVTKRGQDVALRCDPISGHVSLYWYRQALGQGPEFLTYFNYEAQQDKSGLPNDRFSAERPEGSISTLTIQRTEQRDSAMYRCASSQRTSGGTDTQYFGPGTRLTVL.

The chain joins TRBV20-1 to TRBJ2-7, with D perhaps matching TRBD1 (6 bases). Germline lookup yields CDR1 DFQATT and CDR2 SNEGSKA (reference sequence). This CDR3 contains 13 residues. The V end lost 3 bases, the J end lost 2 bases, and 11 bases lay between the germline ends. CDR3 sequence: CSASYTGTYEQYF. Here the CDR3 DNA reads TGCAGTGCTAGCTACACAGGGACCTACGAGCAGTACTTC.